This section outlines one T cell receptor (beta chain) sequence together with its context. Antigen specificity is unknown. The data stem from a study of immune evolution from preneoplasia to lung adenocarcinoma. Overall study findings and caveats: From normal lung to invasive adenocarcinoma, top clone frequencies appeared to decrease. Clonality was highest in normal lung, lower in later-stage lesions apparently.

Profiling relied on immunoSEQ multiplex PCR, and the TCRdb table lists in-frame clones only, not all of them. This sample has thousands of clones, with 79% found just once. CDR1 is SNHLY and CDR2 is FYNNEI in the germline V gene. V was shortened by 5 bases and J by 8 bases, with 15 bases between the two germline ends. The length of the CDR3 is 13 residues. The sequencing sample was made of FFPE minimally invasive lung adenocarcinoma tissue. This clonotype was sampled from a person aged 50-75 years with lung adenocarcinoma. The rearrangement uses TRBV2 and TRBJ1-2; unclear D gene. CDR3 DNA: TGTGCCAGCAGTTCGGCATCCAGTATCGGCTACACCTTC. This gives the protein CASSSASSIGYTF.